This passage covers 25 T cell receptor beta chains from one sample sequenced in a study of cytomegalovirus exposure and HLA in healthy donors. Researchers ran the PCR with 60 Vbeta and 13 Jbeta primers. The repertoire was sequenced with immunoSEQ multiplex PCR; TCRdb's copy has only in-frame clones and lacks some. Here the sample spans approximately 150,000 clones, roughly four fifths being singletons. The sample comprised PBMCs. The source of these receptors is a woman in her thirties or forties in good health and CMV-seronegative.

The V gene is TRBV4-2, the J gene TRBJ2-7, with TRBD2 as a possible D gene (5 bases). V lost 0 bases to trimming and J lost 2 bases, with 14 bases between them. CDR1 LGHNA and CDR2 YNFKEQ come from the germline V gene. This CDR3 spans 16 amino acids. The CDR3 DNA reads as TGTGCCAGCAGCCAAGATCAGTCGAGCGGAGCCTACGAGCAGTACTTC. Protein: CASSQDQSSGAYEQYF.

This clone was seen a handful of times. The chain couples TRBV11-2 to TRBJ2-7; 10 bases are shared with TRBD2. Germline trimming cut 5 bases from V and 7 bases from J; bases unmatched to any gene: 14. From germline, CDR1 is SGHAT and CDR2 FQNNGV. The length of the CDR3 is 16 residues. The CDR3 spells CASSPLSGRGPREQYF. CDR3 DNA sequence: TGTGCCAGCAGCCCCCTAAGCGGGAGGGGACCTCGGGAGCAGTACTTC. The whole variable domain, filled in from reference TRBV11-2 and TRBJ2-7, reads EAGVAQSPRYKIIEKRQSVAFWCNPISGHATLYWYQQILGQGPKLLIQFQNNGVVDDSQLPKDRFSAERLKGVDSTLKIQPAKLEDSAVYLCASSPLSGRGPREQYFGPGTRLTVT.

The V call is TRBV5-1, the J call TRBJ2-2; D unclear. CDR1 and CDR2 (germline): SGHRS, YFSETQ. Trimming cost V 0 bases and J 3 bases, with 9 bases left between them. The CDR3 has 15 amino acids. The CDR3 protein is CASSLAPRDTGELFF. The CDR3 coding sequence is TGCGCCAGCAGCTTGGCCCCTCGTGACACCGGGGAGCTGTTTTTT.

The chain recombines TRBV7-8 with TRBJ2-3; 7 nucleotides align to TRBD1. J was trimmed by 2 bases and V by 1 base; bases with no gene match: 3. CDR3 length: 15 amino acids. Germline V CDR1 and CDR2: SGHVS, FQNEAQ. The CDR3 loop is CASSLDGTATDTQYF. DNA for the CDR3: TGTGCCAGCAGCTTAGATGGGACAGCCACAGATACGCAGTATTTT.

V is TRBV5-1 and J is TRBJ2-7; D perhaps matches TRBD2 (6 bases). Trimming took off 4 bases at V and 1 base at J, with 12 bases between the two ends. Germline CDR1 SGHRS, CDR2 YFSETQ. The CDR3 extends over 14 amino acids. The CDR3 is CASSANSGSYEQYF. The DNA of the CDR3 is TGCGCCAGCAGCGCAAATAGCGGTTCCTACGAGCAGTACTTC.

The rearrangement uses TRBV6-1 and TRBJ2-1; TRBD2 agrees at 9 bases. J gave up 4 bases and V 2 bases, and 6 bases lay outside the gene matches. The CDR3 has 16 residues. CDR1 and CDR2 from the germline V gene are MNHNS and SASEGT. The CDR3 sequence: CASSEWASGAYNEQFF. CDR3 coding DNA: TGTGCCAGCAGTGAATGGGCTAGCGGGGCGTACAATGAGCAGTTCTTC.

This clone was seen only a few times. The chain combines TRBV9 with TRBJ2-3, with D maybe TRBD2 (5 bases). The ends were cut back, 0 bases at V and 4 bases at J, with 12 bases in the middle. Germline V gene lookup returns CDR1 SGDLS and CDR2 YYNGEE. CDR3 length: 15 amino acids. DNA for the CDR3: TGTGCCAGCAGCGTAGTGGCTAGCTATGCAGATACGCAGTATTTT. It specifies CASSVVASYADTQYF.

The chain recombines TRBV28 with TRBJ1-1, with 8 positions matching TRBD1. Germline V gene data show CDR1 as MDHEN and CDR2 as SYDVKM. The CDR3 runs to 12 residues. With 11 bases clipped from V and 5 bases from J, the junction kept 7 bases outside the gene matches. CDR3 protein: CAGQGARTEAFF. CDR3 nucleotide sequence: TGTGCCGGTCAGGGGGCGAGGACTGAAGCTTTCTTT.

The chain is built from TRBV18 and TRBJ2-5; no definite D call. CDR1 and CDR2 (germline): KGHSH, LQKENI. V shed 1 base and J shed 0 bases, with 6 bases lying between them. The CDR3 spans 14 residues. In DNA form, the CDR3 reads TGTGCCAGCTCACCACGAGGCCACCAAGAGACCCAGTACTTC. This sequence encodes CASSPRGHQETQYF.

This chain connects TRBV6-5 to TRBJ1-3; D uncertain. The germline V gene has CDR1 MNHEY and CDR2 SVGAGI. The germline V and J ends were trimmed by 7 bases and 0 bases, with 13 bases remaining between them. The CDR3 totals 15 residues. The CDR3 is CASKAGTSSGNTIYF. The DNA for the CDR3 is TGTGCCAGCAAGGCGGGAACCAGCTCTGGAAACACCATATATTTT.

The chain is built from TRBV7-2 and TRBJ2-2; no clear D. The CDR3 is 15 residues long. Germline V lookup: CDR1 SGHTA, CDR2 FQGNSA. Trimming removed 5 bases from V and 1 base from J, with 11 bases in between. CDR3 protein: CASSPRVGNTGELFF. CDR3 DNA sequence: TGTGCCAGCAGCCCGCGAGTCGGGAACACCGGGGAGCTGTTTTTT.

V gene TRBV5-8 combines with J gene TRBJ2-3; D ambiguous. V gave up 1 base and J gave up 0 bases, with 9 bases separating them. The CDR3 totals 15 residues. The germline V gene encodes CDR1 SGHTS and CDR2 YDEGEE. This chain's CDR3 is CASSLRMESTDTQYF. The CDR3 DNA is TGTGCCAGCAGCTTGAGGATGGAGAGCACAGATACGCAGTATTTT.

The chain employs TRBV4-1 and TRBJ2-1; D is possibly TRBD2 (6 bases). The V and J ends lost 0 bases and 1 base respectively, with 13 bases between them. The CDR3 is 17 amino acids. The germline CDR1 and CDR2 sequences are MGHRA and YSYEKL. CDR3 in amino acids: CASSQDPGGVSYNEQFF. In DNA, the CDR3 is TGCGCCAGCAGCCAAGATCCCGGGGGTGTATCCTACAATGAGCAGTTCTTC.

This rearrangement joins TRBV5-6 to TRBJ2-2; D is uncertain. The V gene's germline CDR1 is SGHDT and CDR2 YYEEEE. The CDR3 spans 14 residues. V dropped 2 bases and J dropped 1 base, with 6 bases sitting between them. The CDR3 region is CASSLTVNTGELFF. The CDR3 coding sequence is TGTGCCAGCAGCTTAACAGTGAACACCGGGGAGCTGTTTTTT.

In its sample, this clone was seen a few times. CDR3 nucleotides: TGTGCCAGCAGTGATGGGAGCTCCTACAATGAGCAGTTCTTC. This gives the protein CASSDGSSYNEQFF. This chain connects TRBV2 to TRBJ2-1; D is perhaps TRBD2 (5 bases). The length of the CDR3 is 14 residues. Deletions cut 3 bases from V and 0 bases from J, with 6 bases between. Germline values: CDR1 SNHLY, CDR2 FYNNEI.

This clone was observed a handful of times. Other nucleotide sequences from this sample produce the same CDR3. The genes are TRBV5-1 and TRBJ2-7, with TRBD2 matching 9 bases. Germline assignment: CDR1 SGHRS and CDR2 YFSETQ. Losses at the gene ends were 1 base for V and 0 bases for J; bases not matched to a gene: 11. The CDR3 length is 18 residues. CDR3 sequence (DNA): TGCGCCAGCAGCTTGAGGGCGACTAGCGGCACCTCCTCCTACGAGCAGTACTTC. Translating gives CASSLRATSGTSSYEQYF.

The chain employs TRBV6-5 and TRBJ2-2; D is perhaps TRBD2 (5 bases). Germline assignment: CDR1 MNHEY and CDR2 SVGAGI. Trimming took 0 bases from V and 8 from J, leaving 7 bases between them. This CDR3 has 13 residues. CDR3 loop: CASSYSGEGELFF. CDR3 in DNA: TGTGCCAGCAGTTACTCCGGGGAGGGGGAGCTGTTTTTT.

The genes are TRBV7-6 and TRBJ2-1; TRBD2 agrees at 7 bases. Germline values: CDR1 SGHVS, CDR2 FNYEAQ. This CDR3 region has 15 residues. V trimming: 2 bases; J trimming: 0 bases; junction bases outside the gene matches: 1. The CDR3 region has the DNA TGTGCCAGCAGCTTACGCGGGGGCTCCTACAATGAGCAGTTCTTC. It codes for CASSLRGGSYNEQFF.

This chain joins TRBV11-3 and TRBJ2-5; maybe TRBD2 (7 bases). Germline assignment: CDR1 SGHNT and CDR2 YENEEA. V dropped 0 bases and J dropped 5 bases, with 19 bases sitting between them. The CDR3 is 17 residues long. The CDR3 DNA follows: TGTGCCAGCAGCTTAGACAGGGGAGGGTTTGGTTCGGAGACCCAGTACTTC. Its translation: CASSLDRGGFGSETQYF.

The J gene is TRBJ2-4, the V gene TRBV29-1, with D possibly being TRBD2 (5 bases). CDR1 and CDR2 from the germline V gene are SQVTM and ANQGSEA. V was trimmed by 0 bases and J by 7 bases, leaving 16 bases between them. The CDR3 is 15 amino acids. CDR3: CSVEDPRVTGNIQYF. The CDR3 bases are TGCAGCGTTGAAGATCCAAGGGTGACGGGGAACATTCAGTACTTC.

The chain's CDR3 is CASSTSGVSHEQYF. As DNA, the CDR3 is TGTGCCAGCAGCACTAGCGGGGTGTCTCACGAGCAGTACTTC. The genes are TRBV28 and TRBJ2-7; 10 nucleotides match TRBD2. Germline V gene sequence: CDR1 MDHEN, CDR2 SYDVKM. V dropped 6 bases and J dropped 5; count of bases not matched to a gene: 7. The CDR3 spans 14 residues.

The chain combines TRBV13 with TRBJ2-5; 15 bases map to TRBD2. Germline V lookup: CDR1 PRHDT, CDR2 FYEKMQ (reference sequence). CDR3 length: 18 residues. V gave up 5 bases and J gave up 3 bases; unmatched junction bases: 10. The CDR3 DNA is TGTGCCAGCAGCGCCATGGAGGGGACTAGCGGGAGGAAAGAGACCCAGTACTTC. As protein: CASSAMEGTSGRKETQYF.

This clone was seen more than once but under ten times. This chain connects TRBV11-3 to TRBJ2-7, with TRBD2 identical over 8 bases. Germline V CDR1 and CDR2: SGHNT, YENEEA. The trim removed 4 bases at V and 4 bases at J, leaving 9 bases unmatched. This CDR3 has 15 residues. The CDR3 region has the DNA TGTGCCAGCAGCTGGGCCGGGACTAGTCCTTACGAGCAGTACTTC. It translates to CASSWAGTSPYEQYF.

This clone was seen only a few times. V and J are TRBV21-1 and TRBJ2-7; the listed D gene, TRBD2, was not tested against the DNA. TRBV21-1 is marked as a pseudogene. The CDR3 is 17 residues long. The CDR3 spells CASSYNGTSGRRDEQYF. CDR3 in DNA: TGTGCCAGCAGCTATAACGGGACTAGCGGGAGAAGGGACGAGCAGTACTTC.

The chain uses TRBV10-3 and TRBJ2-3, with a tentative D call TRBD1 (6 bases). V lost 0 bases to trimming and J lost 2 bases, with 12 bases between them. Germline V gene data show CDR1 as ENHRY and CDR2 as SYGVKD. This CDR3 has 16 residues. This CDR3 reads CAISESTGPYTDTQYF. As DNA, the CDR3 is TGTGCCATCAGTGAGTCAACAGGGCCCTACACAGATACGCAGTATTTT.